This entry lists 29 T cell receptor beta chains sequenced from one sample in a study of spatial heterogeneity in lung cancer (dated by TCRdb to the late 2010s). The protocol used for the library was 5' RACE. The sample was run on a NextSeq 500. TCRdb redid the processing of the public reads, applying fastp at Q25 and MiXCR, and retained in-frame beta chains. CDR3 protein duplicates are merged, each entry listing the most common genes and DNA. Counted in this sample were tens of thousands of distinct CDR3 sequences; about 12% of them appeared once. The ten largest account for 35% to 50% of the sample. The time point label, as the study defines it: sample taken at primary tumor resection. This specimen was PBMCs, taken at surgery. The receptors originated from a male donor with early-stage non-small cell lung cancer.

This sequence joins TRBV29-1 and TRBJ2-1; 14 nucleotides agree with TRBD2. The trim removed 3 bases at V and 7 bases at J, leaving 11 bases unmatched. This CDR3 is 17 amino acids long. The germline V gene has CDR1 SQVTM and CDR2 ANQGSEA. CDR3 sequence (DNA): TGCAGCGTTGAGCCAGGCCCCGGACTAGCGGGAGGAAATGAGCAGTTCTTC. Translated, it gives CSVEPGPGLAGGNEQFF.

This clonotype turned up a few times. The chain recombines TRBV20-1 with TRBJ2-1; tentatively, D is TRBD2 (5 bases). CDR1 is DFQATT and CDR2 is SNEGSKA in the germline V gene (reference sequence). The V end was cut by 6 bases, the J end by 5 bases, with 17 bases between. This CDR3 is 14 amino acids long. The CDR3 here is CSAPSSGIDNEQFF. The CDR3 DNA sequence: TGCAGTGCCCCCTCGAGCGGCATCGACAATGAGCAGTTCTTC.

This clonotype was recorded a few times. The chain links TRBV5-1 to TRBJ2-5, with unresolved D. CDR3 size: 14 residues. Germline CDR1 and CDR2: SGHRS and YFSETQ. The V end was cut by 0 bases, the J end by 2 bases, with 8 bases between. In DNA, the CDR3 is TGCGCCAGCAGCTTGGCCCTAGGACAAGAGACCCAGTACTTC. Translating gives CASSLALGQETQYF.

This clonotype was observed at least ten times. This chain's CDR3 is CASSGQIRGETQYF. For the CDR3, the DNA is TGCGCCAGCAGCGGGCAGATCCGAGGAGAGACCCAGTACTTC. This chain connects TRBV4-3 to TRBJ2-5, with unresolved D. The length of the CDR3 is 14 residues. V was cut by 5 bases and J by 4 bases, with 14 bases left in between. CDR1 is LGHNA, CDR2 YSLEER, per germline.

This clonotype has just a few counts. The CDR3 DNA reads as TGTGCCAGCAGCTTGGGAATTGAGGGGAAGACCCAGTACTTC. The encoded protein is CASSLGIEGKTQYF. The genes are TRBV5-5 and TRBJ2-5; possibly TRBD1 or TRBD2 for D (5 bases each). With 0 bases removed from V and 6 bases from J, the gap between germline ends came to 12 bases. The CDR3 extends over 14 amino acids. Germline assignment: CDR1 SGHKS and CDR2 YYEKEE (reference sequence). The whole variable domain, remainder taken from reference TRBV5-5 and TRBJ2-5, is DAGVTQSPTHLIKTRGQQVTLRCSPISGHKSVSWYQQVLGQGPQFIFQYYEKEERGRGNFPDRFSARQFPNYSSELNVNALLLGDSALYLCASSLGIEGKTQYFGPGTRLLVL.

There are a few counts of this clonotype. CDR3 sequence (DNA): TGTGCCAGCAGCTTTCTCAACTACGGGACGGGGGAGCTGTTTTTT. This translates into CASSFLNYGTGELFF. The chain uses TRBV7-9 and TRBJ2-2; D is possibly TRBD1 or TRBD2 (5 bases each). This CDR3 is 15 amino acids long. V was clipped by 3 bases and J by 8 bases, with 16 bases between them. Per the germline V gene, CDR1 is SEHNR and CDR2 is FQNEAQ (reference sequence).

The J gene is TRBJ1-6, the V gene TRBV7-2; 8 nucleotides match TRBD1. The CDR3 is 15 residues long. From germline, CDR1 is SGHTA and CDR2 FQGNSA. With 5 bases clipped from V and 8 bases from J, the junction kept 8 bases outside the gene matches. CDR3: CASSEDGQGYSPLHF. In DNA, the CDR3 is TGTGCCAGCAGCGAAGACGGACAGGGCTATTCACCCCTCCACTTT.

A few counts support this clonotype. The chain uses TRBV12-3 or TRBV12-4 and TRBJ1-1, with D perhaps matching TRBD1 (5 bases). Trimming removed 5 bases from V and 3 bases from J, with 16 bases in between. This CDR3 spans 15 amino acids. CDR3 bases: TGTGCCAGCAGTAGAGGAGGGGTGCGGGACACTGAAGCTTTCTTT. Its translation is CASSRGGVRDTEAFF.

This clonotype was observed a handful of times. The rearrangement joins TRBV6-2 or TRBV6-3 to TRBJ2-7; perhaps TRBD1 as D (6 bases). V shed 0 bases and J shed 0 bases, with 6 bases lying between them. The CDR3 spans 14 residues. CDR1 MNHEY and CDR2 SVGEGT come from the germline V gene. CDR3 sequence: CASSYSGASYEQYF. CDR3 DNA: TGTGCCAGCAGTTACTCGGGGGCCTCCTACGAGCAGTACTTC.

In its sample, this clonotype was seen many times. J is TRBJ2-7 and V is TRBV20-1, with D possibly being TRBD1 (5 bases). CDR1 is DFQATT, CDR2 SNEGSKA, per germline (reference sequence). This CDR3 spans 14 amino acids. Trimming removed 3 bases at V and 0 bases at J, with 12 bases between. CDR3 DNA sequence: TGCAGTGCTAGTTTTGCAGGGAACTCCTACGAGCAGTACTTC. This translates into CSASFAGNSYEQYF.

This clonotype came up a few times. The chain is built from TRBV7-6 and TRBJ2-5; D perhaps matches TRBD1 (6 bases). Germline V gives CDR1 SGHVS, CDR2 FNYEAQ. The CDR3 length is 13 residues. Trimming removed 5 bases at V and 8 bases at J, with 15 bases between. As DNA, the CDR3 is TGTGCCAGCAGCCCAGGGGTAGGGGAAACCCAGTACTTC. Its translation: CASSPGVGETQYF.

CDR3 bases: TGTGCCAGCAGCCCCAAGGTCACAGACACTGAAGCTTTCTTT. Translating it yields CASSPKVTDTEAFF. V gene TRBV7-9 combines with J gene TRBJ1-1, with D unresolved. Germline lookup yields CDR1 SEHNR and CDR2 FQNEAQ (reference sequence). The CDR3 is 14 residues long. Trimming shortened V by 5 bases and J by 3 bases, and 13 bases separated the two germline ends.

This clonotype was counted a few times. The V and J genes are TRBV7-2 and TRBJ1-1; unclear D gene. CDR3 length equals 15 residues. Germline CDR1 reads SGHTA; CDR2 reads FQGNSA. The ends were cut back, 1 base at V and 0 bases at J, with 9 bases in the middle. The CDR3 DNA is TGTGCCAGCAGCTTAGGAGTCGGGATGAACACTGAAGCTTTCTTT. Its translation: CASSLGVGMNTEAFF.

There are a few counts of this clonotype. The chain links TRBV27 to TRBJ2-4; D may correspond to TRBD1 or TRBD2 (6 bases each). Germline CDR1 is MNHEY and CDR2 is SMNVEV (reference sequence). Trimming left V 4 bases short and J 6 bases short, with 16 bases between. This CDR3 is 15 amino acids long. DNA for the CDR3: TGTGCCAGCAGTTCTCCGACAGGAGGGTTAAACATTCAGTACTTC. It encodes CASSSPTGGLNIQYF.

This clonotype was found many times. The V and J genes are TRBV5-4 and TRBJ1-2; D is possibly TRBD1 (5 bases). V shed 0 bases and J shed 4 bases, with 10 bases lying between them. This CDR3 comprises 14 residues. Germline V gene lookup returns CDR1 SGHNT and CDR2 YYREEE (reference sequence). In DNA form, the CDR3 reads TGTGCCAGCAGCTTGGGGCAGGGCGGCTATGGCTACACCTTC. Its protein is CASSLGQGGYGYTF.

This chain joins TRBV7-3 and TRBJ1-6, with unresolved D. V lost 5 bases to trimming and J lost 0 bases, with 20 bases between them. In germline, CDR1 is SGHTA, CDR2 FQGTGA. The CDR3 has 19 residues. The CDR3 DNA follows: TGTGCCAGCAGCGTCCGACATAGGTCCACGAGCTCCTATAATTCACCCCTCCACTTT. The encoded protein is CASSVRHRSTSSYNSPLHF.

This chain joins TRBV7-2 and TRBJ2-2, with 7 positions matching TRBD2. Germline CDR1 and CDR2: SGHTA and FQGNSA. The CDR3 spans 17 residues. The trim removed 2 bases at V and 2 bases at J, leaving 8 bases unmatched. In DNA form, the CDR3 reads TGTGCCAGCAGCTTAACCACCGGGACTACAAACACCGGGGAGCTGTTTTTT. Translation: CASSLTTGTTNTGELFF.

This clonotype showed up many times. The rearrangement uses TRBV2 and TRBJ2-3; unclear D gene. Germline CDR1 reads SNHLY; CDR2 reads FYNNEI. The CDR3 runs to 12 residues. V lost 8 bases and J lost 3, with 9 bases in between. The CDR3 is CASGFVTDTQYF. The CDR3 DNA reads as TGTGCCAGCGGATTCGTGACAGATACGCAGTATTTT.

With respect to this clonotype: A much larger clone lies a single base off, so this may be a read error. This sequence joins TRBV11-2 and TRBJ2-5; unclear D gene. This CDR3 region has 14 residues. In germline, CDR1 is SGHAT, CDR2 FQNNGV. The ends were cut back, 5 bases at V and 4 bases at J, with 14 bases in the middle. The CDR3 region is CASSQYSIPETQYF. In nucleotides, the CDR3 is TGTGCCAGCAGCCAATACAGCATCCCAGAGACCCAGTACTTC.

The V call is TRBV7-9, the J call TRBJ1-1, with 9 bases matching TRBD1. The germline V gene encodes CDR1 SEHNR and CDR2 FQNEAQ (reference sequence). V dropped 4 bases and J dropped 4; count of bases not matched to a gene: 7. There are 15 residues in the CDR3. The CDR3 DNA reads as TGTGCCAGCAGCTACCGACAGGGGGAGAGCACTGAAGCTTTCTTT. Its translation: CASSYRQGESTEAFF.

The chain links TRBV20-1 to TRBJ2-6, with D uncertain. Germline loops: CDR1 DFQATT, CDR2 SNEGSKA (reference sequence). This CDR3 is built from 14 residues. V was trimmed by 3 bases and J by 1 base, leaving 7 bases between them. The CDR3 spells CSASFQSGANVLTF. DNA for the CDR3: TGCAGTGCTAGTTTTCAGTCTGGGGCCAACGTCCTGACTTTC.

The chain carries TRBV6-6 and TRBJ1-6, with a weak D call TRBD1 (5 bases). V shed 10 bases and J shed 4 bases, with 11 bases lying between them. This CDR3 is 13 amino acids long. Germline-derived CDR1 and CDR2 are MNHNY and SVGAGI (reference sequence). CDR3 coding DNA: TGTGCCACCTCAAGGGGATATAATTCACCCCTCCACTTT. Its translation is CATSRGYNSPLHF.

CDR3 sequence reads: CASTPGQGFTSGANVLTF. DNA of the CDR3: TGTGCCAGTACCCCTGGACAGGGCTTTACCTCTGGGGCCAACGTCCTGACTTTC. V usage is TRBV19 and J usage is TRBJ2-6; 8 positions agree with TRBD1. This CDR3 is 18 amino acids long. V was clipped by 7 bases and J by 0 bases; unmatched bases: 11. The germline V gene encodes CDR1 LNHDA and CDR2 SQIVND (reference sequence).

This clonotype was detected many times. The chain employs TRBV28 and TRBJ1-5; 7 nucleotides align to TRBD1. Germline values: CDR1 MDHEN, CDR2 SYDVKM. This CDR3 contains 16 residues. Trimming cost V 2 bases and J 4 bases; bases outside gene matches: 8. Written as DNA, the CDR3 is TGTGCCAGCAGTTTAATGCTACAGGGGCTGAATCAGCCCCAGCATTTT. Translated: CASSLMLQGLNQPQHF. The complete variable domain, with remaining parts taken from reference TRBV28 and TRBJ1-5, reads DVKVTQSSRYLVKRTGEKVFLECVQDMDHENMFWYRQDPGLGLRLIYFSYDVKMKEKGDIPEGYSVSREKKERFSLILESASTNQTSMYLCASSLMLQGLNQPQHFGDGTRLSIL.

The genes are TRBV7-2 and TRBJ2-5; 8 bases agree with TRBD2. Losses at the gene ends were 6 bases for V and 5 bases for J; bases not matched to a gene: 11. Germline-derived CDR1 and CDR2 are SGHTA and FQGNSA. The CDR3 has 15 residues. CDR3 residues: CASSRQAGVGETQYF. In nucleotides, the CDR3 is TGTGCCAGCAGTCGACAAGCGGGAGTGGGTGAGACCCAGTACTTC. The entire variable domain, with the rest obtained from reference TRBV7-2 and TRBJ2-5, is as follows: GAGVSQSPSNKVTEKGKDVELRCDPISGHTALYWYRQSLGQGLEFLIYFQGNSAPDKSGLPSDRFSAERTGGSVSTLTIQRTQQEDSAVYLCASSRQAGVGETQYFGPGTRLLVL.

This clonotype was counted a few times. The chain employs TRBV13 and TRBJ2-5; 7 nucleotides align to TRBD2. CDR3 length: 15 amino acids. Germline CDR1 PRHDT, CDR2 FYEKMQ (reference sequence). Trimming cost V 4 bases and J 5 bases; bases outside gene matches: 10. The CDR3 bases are TGTGCCAGCAGCTCCTTCGGACTAGAATCCGAGACCCAGTACTTC. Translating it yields CASSSFGLESETQYF.

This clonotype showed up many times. CDR3 bases: TGTGCCAGCAGTGACTCAGGGACAGGGTCCTCACCCCTCCACTTT. This sequence encodes CASSDSGTGSSPLHF. The chain has TRBV6-4 and TRBJ1-6; 9 bases align to TRBD1. V gave up 0 bases and J gave up 10 bases; unmatched junction bases: 4. This CDR3 is built from 15 residues. Germline V gene data show CDR1 as MRHNA and CDR2 as SNTAGT.

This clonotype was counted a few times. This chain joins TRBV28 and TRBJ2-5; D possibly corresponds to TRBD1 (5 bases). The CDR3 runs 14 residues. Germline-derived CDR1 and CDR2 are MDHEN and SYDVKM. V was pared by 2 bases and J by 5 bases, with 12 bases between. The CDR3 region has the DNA TGTGCCAGCAGTTTAGCAGGGCTAGGCGAGACCCAGTACTTC. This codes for CASSLAGLGETQYF.

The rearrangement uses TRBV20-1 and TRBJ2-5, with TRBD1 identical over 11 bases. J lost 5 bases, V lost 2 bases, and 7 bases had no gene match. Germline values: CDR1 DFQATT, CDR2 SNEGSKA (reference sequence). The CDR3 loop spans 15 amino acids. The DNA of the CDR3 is TGCAGTGCTAGAACCGGGACAGGGGGTATGGAGACCCAGTACTTC. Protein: CSARTGTGGMETQYF.